This section outlines one TCR beta chain sequence together with its context. The data derive from a study of shared clonotypes between healthy human individuals. The assay was immunoSEQ multiplex PCR, and TCRdb's table has in-frame clones only and misses some. The sample holds about 980,000 clones; 70% to 85% are singletons and the top ten take roughly 1.5%. The TCR comes from a man between 18 and 29 years old in good health. The sequencing sample was made of memory CD4+ T cells sorted from blood. Subset defined: CD45RA-negative fraction.

Here the CDR3 reads CASSLVTRGDTQYF. Here the CDR3 DNA reads TGTGCCAGCAGCTTGGTGACCCGAGGAGATACGCAGTATTTT. The chain uses TRBV5-4 and TRBJ2-3; D is uncertain. The CDR3 covers 14 residues. The V end lost 0 bases, the J end lost 5 bases, and 10 bases lay between the germline ends. Germline CDR1 SGHNT, CDR2 YYREEE (reference sequence).